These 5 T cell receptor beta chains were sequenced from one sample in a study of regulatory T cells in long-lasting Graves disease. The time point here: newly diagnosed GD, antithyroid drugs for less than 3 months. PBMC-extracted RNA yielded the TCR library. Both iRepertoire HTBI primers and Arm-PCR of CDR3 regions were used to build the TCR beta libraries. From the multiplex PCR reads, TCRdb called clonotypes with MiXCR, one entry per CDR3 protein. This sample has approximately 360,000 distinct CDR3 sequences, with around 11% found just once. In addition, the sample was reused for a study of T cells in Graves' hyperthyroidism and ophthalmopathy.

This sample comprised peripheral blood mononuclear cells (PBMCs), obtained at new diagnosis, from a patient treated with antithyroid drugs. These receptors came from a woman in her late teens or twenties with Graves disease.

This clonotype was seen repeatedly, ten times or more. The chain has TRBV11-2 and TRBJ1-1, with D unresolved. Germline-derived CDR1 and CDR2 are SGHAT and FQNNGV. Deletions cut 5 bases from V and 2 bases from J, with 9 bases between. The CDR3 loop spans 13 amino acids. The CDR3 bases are TGTGCCAGCAGCCAAGGGTATAACACTGAAGCTTTCTTT. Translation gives CASSQGYNTEAFF. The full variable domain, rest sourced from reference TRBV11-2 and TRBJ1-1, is EAGVAQSPRYKIIEKRQSVAFWCNPISGHATLYWYQQILGQGPKLLIQFQNNGVVDDSQLPKDRFSAERLKGVDSTLKIQPAKLEDSAVYLCASSQGYNTEAFFGQGTRLTVV.

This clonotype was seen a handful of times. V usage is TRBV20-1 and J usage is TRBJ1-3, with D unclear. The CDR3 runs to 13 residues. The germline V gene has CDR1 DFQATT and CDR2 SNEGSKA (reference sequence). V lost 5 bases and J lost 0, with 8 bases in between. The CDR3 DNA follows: TGCAGTGCTGGTGGGAGCTCTGGAAACACCATATATTTT. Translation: CSAGGSSGNTIYF.

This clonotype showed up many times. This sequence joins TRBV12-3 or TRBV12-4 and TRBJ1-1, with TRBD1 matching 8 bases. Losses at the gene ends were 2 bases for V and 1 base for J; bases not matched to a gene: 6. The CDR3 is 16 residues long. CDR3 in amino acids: CASSLRAGGWNTEAFF. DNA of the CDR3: TGTGCCAGCAGTTTACGGGCAGGGGGCTGGAACACTGAAGCTTTCTTT.

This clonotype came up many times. In DNA form, the CDR3 reads TGTGCCAGCAGCTTAGGTTTCGGCAGGGGCCCCCTCGGATACGAGCAGTACTTC. Translating gives CASSLGFGRGPLGYEQYF. V is TRBV7-2 and J is TRBJ2-7; D perhaps matches TRBD1 (6 bases). This CDR3 has 18 amino acids. Trimming removed 1 base at V and 4 bases at J, with 23 bases between. From germline, CDR1 is SGHTA and CDR2 FQGNSA.

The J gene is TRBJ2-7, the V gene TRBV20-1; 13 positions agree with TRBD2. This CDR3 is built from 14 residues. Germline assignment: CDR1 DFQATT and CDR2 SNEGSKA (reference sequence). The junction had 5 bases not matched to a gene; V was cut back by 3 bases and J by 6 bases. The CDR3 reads CSASSGLAGSEQYV. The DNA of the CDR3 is TGCAGTGCTAGTTCGGGACTAGCGGGGTCCGAGCAGTACGTC.